This T cell receptor (beta chain) derives from a study of identical twins. The study's findings and limits: Twins shared out-of-frame alpha sequences with excess low generation probability.

A universal primer site was created by template switching, with the cDNA bearing unique molecular identifiers. TCRdb reanalysed the 5' RACE reads using MiXCR and keeps one entry per CDR3 protein. The data hold 570,000 or so distinct CDR3 sequences, with more than 9% observed a single time. This clonotype was seen a handful of times. No antigen is known for it. The CDR3 is 15 residues long. Trimming removed 3 bases at V and 3 bases at J, with 15 bases between. Per the germline V gene, CDR1 is LGHDT and CDR2 is YNNKEL (reference sequence). These records were also assigned to another study, of yellow fever vaccine responses in identical twins.

The receptor was isolated from a woman younger than 30 in good health. The V call is TRBV3-1, the J call TRBJ2-7; D unresolved. Sequenced sample: PBMCs. The CDR3 sequence: CASSQTGLQSYEQYF. As DNA, the CDR3 is TGTGCCAGCAGCCAGACCGGGCTACAAAGCTACGAGCAGTACTTC.